This TCR beta chain was sequenced in a study of blood T cell repertoires in COVID-19. Study-wide background: The United States, Italy and Spain were the sources of the acute and convalescent COVID-19 samples. T cells, B-cell-depleted T cells, or PBMCs provided the cDNA or gDNA that served as material.

Authors' processing steps: Estimates of nucleated cell counts were drawn from the amplification of reference gene primers. Produced via immunoSEQ multiplex PCR; TCRdb's table is partial and in-frame only. V and J calls and clone size are given by that table; D and trimming were obtained from the DNA. There are approximately 90,000 clones in the sample; more than 80% occur only once, and 19% lies in the top ten. V gave up 6 bases and J gave up 1 base, with 7 bases separating them. The length of the CDR3 is 13 residues. The germline V gene has CDR1 KGHSH and CDR2 LQKENI. Input material: peripheral blood. The V call is TRBV18, the J call TRBJ1-5; D might be TRBD1 (5 bases). This TCR came from a woman older than 75 with acute or convalescent COVID-19. The CDR3: CASSRDSNQPQHF. The CDR3 DNA sequence: TGTGCCAGCTCGCGGGACAGCAATCAGCCCCAGCATTTT.